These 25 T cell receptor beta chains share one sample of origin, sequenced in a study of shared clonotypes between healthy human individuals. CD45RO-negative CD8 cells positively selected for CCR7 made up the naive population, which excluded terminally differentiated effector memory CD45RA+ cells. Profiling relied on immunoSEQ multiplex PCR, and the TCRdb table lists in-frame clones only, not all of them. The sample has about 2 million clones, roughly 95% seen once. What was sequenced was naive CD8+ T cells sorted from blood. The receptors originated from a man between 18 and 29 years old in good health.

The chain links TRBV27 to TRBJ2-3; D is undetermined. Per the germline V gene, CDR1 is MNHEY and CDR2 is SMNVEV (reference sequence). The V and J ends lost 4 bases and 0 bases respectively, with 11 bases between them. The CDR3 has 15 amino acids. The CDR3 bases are TGTGCCAGCAGTTCTATGAGGATTAGCACAGATACGCAGTATTTT. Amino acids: CASSSMRISTDTQYF.

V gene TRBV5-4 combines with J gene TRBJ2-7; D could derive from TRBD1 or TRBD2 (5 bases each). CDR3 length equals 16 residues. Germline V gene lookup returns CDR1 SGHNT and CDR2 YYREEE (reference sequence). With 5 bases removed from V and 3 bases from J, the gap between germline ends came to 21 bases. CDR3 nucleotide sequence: TGTGCCAGCAGGGATGGGACCCTTGGGATAATCTACGAGCAGTACTTC. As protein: CASRDGTLGIIYEQYF.

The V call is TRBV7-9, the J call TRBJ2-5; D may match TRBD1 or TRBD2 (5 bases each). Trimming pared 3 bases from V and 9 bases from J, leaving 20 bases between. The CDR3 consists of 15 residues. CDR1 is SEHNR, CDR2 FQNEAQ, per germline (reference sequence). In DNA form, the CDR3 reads TGTGCCAGCAGCTTTCTGGGGGTTCCGGGCGAGGCCCAGTACTTC. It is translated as CASSFLGVPGEAQYF. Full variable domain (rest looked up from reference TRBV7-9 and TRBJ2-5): DTGVSQNPRHKITKRGQNVTFRCDPISEHNRLYWYRQTLGQGPEFLTYFQNEAQLEKSRLLSDRFSAERPKGSFSTLEIQRTEQGDSAMYLCASSFLGVPGEAQYFGPGTRLLVL.

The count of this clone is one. The CDR3 sequence: CATRDITDTQYF. In DNA, the CDR3 is TGTGCCACCAGGGACATCACAGATACGCAGTATTTT. This chain connects TRBV6-6 to TRBJ2-3, with D perhaps matching TRBD1 (6 bases). Germline CDR1 MNHNY, CDR2 SVGAGI (reference sequence). Trimming stripped 10 bases from V and 2 bases from J, with 10 bases between. The CDR3 has 12 residues.

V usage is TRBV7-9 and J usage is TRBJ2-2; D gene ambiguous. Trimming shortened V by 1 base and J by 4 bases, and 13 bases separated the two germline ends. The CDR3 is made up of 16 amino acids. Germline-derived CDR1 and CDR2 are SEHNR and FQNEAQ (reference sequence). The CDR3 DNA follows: TGTGCCAGCAGCTTAGGACTCGTGAGAGGCACCGGGGAGCTGTTTTTT. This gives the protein CASSLGLVRGTGELFF. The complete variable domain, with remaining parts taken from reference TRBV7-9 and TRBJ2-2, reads DTGVSQNPRHKITKRGQNVTFRCDPISEHNRLYWYRQTLGQGPEFLTYFQNEAQLEKSRLLSDRFSAERPKGSFSTLEIQRTEQGDSAMYLCASSLGLVRGTGELFFGEGSRLTVL.

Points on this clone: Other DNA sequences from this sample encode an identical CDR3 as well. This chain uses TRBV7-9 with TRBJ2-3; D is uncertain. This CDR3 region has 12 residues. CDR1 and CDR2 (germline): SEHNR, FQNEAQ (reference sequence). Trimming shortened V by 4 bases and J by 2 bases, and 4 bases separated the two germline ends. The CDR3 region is CASSSSTDTQYF. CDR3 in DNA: TGTGCCAGCAGCTCATCCACAGATACGCAGTATTTT.

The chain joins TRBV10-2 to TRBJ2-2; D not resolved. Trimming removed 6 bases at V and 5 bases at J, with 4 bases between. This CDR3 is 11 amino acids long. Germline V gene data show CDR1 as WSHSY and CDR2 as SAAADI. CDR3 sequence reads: CASRSTGELFF. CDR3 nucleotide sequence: TGCGCCAGCAGGTCGACCGGGGAGCTGTTTTTT.

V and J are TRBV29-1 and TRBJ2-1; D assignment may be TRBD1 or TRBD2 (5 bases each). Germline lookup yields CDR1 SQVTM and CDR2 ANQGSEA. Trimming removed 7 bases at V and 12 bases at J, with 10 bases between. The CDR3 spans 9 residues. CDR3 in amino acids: CSAGDPQFF. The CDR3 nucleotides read TGCAGCGCTGGGGACCCGCAGTTCTTC.

DNA for the CDR3: TGTGCCAGCAGTGAAGGGATCTACGAGCAGTACTTC. This gives the protein CASSEGIYEQYF. The V and J genes are TRBV6-1 and TRBJ2-7; D is undetermined. CDR1 and CDR2 (germline): MNHNS, SASEGT. V lost 1 base and J lost 3, with 4 bases in between. The CDR3 covers 12 residues.

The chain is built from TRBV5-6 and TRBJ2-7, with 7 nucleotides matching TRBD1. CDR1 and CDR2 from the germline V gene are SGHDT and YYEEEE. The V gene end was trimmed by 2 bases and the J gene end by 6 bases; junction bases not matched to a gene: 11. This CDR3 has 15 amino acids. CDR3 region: CASSFYRGESIEQYF. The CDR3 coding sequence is TGTGCCAGCAGCTTTTACAGGGGCGAGAGTATCGAGCAGTACTTC.

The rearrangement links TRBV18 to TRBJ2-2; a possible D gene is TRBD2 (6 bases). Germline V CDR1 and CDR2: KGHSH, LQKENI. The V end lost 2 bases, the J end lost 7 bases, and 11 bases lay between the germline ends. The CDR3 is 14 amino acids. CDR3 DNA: TGTGCCAGCTCACCATCGACGGGAGACGGGGAGCTGTTTTTT. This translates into CASSPSTGDGELFF. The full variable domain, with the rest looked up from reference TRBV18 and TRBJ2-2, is NAGVMQNPRHLVRRRGQEARLRCSPMKGHSHVYWYRQLPEEGLKFMVYLQKENIIDESGMPKERFSAEFPKEGPSILRIQQVVRGDSAAYFCASSPSTGDGELFFGEGSRLTVL.

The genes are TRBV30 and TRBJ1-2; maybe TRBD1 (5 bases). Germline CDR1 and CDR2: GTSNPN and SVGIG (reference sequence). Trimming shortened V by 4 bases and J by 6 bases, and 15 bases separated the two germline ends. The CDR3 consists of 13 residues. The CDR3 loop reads CAWTWGGEDGYTF. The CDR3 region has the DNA TGTGCCTGGACTTGGGGGGGTGAAGATGGCTACACCTTC.

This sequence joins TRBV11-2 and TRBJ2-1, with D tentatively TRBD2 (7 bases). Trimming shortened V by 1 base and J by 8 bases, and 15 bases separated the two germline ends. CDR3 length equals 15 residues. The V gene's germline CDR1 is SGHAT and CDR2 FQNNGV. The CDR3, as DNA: TGTGCCAGCAGCTTAGTACGGGGGGCCGCCGATGAGCAGTTCTTC. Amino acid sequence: CASSLVRGAADEQFF.

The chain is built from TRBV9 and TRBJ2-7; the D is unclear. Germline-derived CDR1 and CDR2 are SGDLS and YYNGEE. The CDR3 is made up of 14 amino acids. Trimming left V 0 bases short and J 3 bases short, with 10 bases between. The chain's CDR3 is CASSVGRSNYEQYF. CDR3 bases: TGTGCCAGCAGCGTAGGGCGGTCAAACTACGAGCAGTACTTC.

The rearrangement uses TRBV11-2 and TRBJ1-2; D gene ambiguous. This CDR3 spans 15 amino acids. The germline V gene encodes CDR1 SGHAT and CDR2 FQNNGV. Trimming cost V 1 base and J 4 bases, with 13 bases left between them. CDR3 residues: CASSLVAGSGYGYTF. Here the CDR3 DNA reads TGTGCCAGCAGCTTAGTGGCGGGGTCGGGCTATGGCTACACCTTC. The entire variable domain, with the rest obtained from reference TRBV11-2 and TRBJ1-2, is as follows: EAGVAQSPRYKIIEKRQSVAFWCNPISGHATLYWYQQILGQGPKLLIQFQNNGVVDDSQLPKDRFSAERLKGVDSTLKIQPAKLEDSAVYLCASSLVAGSGYGYTFGSGTRLTVV.

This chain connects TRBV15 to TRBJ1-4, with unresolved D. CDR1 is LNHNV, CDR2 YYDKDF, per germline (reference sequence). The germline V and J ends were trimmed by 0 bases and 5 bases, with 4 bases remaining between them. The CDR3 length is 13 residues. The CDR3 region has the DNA TGTGCCACCAGCAGAGATATGAATGAAAAACTGTTTTTT. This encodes CATSRDMNEKLFF.

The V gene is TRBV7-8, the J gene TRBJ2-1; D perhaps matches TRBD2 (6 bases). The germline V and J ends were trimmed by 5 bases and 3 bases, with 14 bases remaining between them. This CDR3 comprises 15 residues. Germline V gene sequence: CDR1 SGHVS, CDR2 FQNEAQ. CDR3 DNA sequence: TGTGCCAGCAGCCCAGCGGGCTATCTCTACAATGAGCAGTTCTTC. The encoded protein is CASSPAGYLYNEQFF.

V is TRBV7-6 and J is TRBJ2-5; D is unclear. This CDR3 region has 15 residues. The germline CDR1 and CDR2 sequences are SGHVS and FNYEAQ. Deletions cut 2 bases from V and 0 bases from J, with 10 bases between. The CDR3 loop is CASSLRTEDQETQYF. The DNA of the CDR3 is TGTGCCAGCAGCTTAAGGACCGAAGACCAAGAGACCCAGTACTTC.

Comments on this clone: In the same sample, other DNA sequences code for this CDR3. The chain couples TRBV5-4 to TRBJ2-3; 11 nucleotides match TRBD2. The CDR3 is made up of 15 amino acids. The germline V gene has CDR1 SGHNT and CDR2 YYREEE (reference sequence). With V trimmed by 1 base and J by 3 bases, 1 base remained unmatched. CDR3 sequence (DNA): TGTGCCAGCAGCTTGTGGACTAGCGGGACAGATACGCAGTATTTT. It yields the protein CASSLWTSGTDTQYF. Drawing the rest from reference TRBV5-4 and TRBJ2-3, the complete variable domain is ETGVTQSPTHLIKTRGQQVTLRCSSQSGHNTVSWYQQALGQGPQFIFQYYREEENGRGNFPPRFSGLQFPNYSSELNVNALELDDSALYLCASSLWTSGTDTQYFGPGTRLTVL.

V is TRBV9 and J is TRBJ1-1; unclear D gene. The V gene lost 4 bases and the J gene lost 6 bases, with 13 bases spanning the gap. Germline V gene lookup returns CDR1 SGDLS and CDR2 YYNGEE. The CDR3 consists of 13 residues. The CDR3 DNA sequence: TGTGCCAGCAGCCCCGGGAACCGGGCTGAAGCTTTCTTT. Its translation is CASSPGNRAEAFF.

The CDR3 is CASSHQASGTGSYEQYF. The CDR3 region has the DNA TGCGCCAGCAGCCATCAAGCTTCCGGGACGGGCTCCTACGAGCAGTACTTC. The chain uses TRBV4-1 and TRBJ2-7; D possibly matches TRBD1 or TRBD2 (5 bases each). CDR1 MGHRA and CDR2 YSYEKL come from the germline V gene. V lost 3 bases, J lost 0 bases, and 18 bases lay in between. The CDR3 contains 17 residues.

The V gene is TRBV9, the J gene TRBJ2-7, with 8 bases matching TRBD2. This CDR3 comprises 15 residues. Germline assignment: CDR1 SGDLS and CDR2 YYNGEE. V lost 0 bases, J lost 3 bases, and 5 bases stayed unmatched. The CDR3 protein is CASSVAGGSGYEQYF. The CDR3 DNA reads TGTGCCAGCAGCGTAGCGGGGGGGTCCGGCTACGAGCAGTACTTC.

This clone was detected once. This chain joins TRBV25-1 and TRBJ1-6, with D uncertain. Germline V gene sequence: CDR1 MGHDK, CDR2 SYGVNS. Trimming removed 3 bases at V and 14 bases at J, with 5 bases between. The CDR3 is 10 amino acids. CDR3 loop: CASSDFALHF. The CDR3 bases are TGTGCCAGCAGTGATTTTGCCCTCCACTTT.

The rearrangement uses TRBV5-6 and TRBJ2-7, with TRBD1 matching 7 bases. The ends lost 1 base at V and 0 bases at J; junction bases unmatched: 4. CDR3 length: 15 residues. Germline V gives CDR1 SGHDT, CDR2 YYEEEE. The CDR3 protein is CASSLTGAVSYEQYF. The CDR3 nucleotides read TGTGCCAGCAGCTTGACAGGGGCCGTCTCCTACGAGCAGTACTTC.

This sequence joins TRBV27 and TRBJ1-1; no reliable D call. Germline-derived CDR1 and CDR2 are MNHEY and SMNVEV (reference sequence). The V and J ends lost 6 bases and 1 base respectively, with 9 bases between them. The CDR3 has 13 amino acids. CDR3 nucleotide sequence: TGTGCCAGCAGGACACACGGGAACACTGAAGCTTTCTTT. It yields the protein CASRTHGNTEAFF.